The entry below describes one T cell receptor beta chain. The naive CD8 subset, CD45RO-negative cells positively selected for CCR7, excluded terminally differentiated effector memory CD45RA+ cells. Participating donors were healthy, HIV-negative adults free of recent acute infections or vaccinations. Germline values: CDR1 KGHSH, CDR2 LQKENI. Trimming removed 2 bases from V and 4 bases from J, with 14 bases in between. CDR3 size: 16 residues. The data were obtained in a study of shared clonotypes between healthy human individuals. Deep was the level at which the assay was run. TCRdb's copy holds only in-frame clones and misses some; the assay was immunoSEQ multiplex PCR. The profile shows some 2 million clones, approximately 95% of them singletons.

The rearrangement links TRBV18 to TRBJ2-2, with TRBD2 as a possible D gene (6 bases). The clonotype originates from a man younger than 35 in good health. Sequencing input: naive CD8+ T cells sorted from blood. The CDR3 sequence: CASSPSSGVPTGELFF. The CDR3 DNA follows: TGTGCCAGCTCACCATCATCGGGAGTGCCCACCGGGGAGCTGTTTTTT.